This T cell receptor (beta chain) was profiled in a study of blood T cell repertoires in COVID-19. The CDR3 loop spans 14 amino acids. Losses at the gene ends were 4 bases for V and 0 bases for J; bases not matched to a gene: 4. Germline V gives CDR1 SGHRS, CDR2 YFSETQ. Sequenced by immunoSEQ multiplex PCR; TCRdb stores in-frame clones only, minus some. The repertoire holds 200,000 to 300,000 clones, with 83% as singletons. The J gene is TRBJ2-7, the V gene TRBV5-1; TRBD1 aligns across 7 bases. The TCR was taken from a woman between 40 and 50 years old who had been exposed to COVID-19. The sample was PBMCs or T cells enriched from blood (not recorded which). This chain's CDR3 is CASSARDSSYEQYF. The CDR3 coding sequence is TGCGCCAGCAGCGCCCGGGACAGCTCCTACGAGCAGTACTTC.